Each of the 16 T cell receptor beta chains below was sequenced from the same sample in a study of early T cells in non-severe SARS-CoV-2 infection. From the 5' RACE reads, TCRdb called clonotypes with MiXCR, one entry per CDR3 protein. Of approximately 66,000 distinct CDR3 sequences in the sample, roughly 13% were seen once. Material for sequencing was whole blood. The receptors were sampled from an adult who was a healthcare worker with PCR-confirmed SARS-CoV-2 infection or an uninfected control (not recorded which).

This clonotype occurred a few times. The V call is TRBV2, the J call TRBJ2-2, with 9 bases aligning to TRBD2. Germline V gene sequence: CDR1 SNHLY, CDR2 FYNNEI. J gave up 6 bases and V 4 bases, and 3 bases lay outside the gene matches. The CDR3 spans 14 residues. The chain's CDR3 is CASSVIAGAGELFF. The CDR3 bases are TGTGCCAGCAGTGTTATAGCGGGAGCCGGGGAGCTGTTTTTT.

For the CDR3, the DNA is TGTGCCAGCAGCGTAGGTTTCTATGGCTACACCTTC. Its protein product is CASSVGFYGYTF. The J gene is TRBJ1-2, the V gene TRBV7-2; no firm D call. The CDR3 runs to 12 residues. Trimming took 5 bases from V and 4 from J, leaving 8 bases between them. Germline CDR1 is SGHTA and CDR2 is FQGNSA.

This clonotype showed up many times. The chain carries TRBV5-6 and TRBJ2-6; 8 bases align to TRBD1. In germline, CDR1 is SGHDT, CDR2 YYEEEE. The CDR3 totals 16 residues. The V segment lost 6 bases and the J segment 0 bases; nucleotides outside the gene matches: 5. The CDR3 sequence is CASTGTGRSGANVLTF. CDR3 bases: TGTGCCAGCACCGGGACAGGACGCTCTGGGGCCAACGTCCTGACTTTC.

In its sample, this clonotype was seen a few times. V is TRBV10-3 and J is TRBJ1-5, with D unresolved. The CDR3 extends over 13 amino acids. Germline CDR1 reads ENHRY; CDR2 reads SYGVKD. Deletions cut 0 bases from V and 5 bases from J, with 5 bases between. The CDR3 DNA sequence: TGTGCCATCAGTGAGTCGAGTGATCAGCCCCAGCATTTT. Its protein product is CAISESSDQPQHF.

This clonotype was counted many times. V is TRBV12-3 or TRBV12-4 and J is TRBJ1-2, with D possibly TRBD1 on 5 matching bases. CDR3 length: 14 amino acids. V was trimmed by 8 bases and J by 4 bases, leaving 17 bases between them. CDR3 region: CASSDSGTGYGYTF. The CDR3 coding sequence is TGTGCCAGCTCCGATTCGGGCACAGGCTATGGCTACACCTTC.

This clonotype has a handful of counts. This rearrangement joins TRBV5-1 to TRBJ2-3; D remains unclear. Germline V gene sequence: CDR1 SGHRS, CDR2 YFSETQ. The CDR3 contains 11 residues. The V end lost 5 bases, the J end lost 5 bases, and 6 bases lay between the germline ends. The CDR3 reads CASRREDTQYF. CDR3 DNA sequence: TGCGCCAGCAGGCGAGAAGATACGCAGTATTTT.

This clonotype showed up many times. The chain is built from TRBV6-4 and TRBJ2-2; a weak D match, TRBD2 (6 bases). This CDR3 has 13 amino acids. Germline V gene sequence: CDR1 MRHNA, CDR2 SNTAGT. Between the trimmed V and J ends, which lost 4 bases and 7 bases, there was a span of 10 bases. The CDR3 sequence: CASSAGDGGELFF. The CDR3 coding sequence is TGTGCCAGCAGTGCGGGAGATGGCGGGGAGCTGTTTTTT.

The sample holds a few counts of this clonotype. The V and J genes are TRBV12-3 or TRBV12-4 and TRBJ2-7; TRBD2 matches 7 bases. With 4 bases clipped from V and 3 bases from J, the junction kept 6 bases outside the gene matches. This CDR3 spans 14 amino acids. The CDR3 sequence: CASSSLAKDYEQYF. The CDR3 bases are TGTGCCAGCAGTTCACTAGCGAAAGACTACGAGCAGTACTTC.

This clonotype was found a few times. The chain carries TRBV3-1 and TRBJ1-6; D unclear. The germline V gene encodes CDR1 LGHDT and CDR2 YNNKEL (reference sequence). V was trimmed by 5 bases and J by 8 bases, leaving 10 bases between them. This CDR3 is 13 amino acids long. CDR3 region: CASSFYRDSPLHF. CDR3 sequence (DNA): TGTGCCAGCAGCTTCTACCGAGATTCACCCCTCCACTTT. Supplemented by reference TRBV3-1 and TRBJ1-6, the full variable domain reads DTAVSQTPKYLVTQMGNDKSIKCEQNLGHDTMYWYKQDSKKFLKIMFSYNNKELIINETVPNRFSPKSPDKAHLNLHINSLELGDSAVYFCASSFYRDSPLHFGNGTRLTVT.

This clonotype was recorded a few times. This chain connects TRBV29-1 to TRBJ2-2; the match to TRBD1 covers 10 bases. This CDR3 has 14 amino acids. Germline CDR1 is SQVTM and CDR2 is ANQGSEA. The V gene end was trimmed by 4 bases and the J gene end by 7 bases; junction bases not matched to a gene: 6. CDR3 residues: CSVAGTGVGGELFF. CDR3 DNA sequence: TGCAGCGTTGCCGGGACAGGGGTTGGCGGGGAGCTGTTTTTT.

The genes are TRBV20-1 and TRBJ1-2; TRBD1 might be the D (5 bases). The V gene lost 4 bases and the J gene lost 6 bases, with 18 bases spanning the gap. The CDR3 sequence is 14 residues long. Looked up from germline, CDR1 is DFQATT and CDR2 is SNEGSKA (reference sequence). The CDR3 here is CSAIPLQVKDGYTF. The CDR3 DNA sequence: TGCAGTGCTATCCCCCTACAGGTCAAGGATGGCTACACCTTC.

This clonotype was observed many times. CDR3 amino acids: CSVEDQGVGYTF. The CDR3 DNA sequence: TGCAGCGTTGAAGACCAGGGGGTCGGCTACACCTTC. The chain employs TRBV29-1 and TRBJ1-2; TRBD1 aligns across 7 bases. CDR1 SQVTM and CDR2 ANQGSEA come from the germline V gene. V dropped 0 bases and J dropped 8; count of bases not matched to a gene: 3. CDR3 length equals 12 residues.

This chain joins TRBV7-2 and TRBJ1-1; the match to TRBD1 covers 7 bases. Germline V CDR1 and CDR2: SGHTA, FQGNSA. V was pared by 1 base and J by 6 bases, with 8 bases of the junction left unmatched. CDR3 length equals 15 residues. The CDR3 reads CASSLVATGKAEAFF. As DNA, the CDR3 is TGTGCCAGCAGCTTAGTCGCGACAGGGAAGGCTGAAGCTTTCTTT.

This clonotype turned up a few times. The gene calls are TRBV4-1 and TRBJ2-5; possible D gene TRBD1, 6 bases. Germline values: CDR1 MGHRA, CDR2 YSYEKL. The length of the CDR3 is 14 residues. V was trimmed by 0 bases and J by 10 bases, leaving 15 bases between them. DNA for the CDR3: TGCGCCAGCAGCCAAGAACGGGCCAGGGGTGACCAGTACTTC. Encoded protein: CASSQERARGDQYF.

This clonotype was recorded many times. The V call is TRBV7-9, the J call TRBJ2-1; 8 nucleotides match TRBD2. From germline, CDR1 is SEHNR and CDR2 FQNEAQ (reference sequence). The junction had 2 bases not matched to a gene; V was cut back by 1 base and J by 6 bases. CDR3 length equals 14 residues. The CDR3 protein is CASSLVTSGNEQFF. As DNA, the CDR3 is TGTGCCAGCAGCTTAGTTACTAGCGGCAATGAGCAGTTCTTC.

The CDR3 sequence is CATSDFYTDTQYF. The CDR3 region has the DNA TGTGCCACCAGTGATTTCTACACCGATACGCAGTATTTT. The chain is built from TRBV24-1 and TRBJ2-3, with D hard to call. Trimming pared 1 base from V and 6 bases from J, leaving 7 bases between. This CDR3 has 13 residues. CDR1 is KGHDR, CDR2 SFDVKD, per germline.